This passage covers 13 T cell receptor beta chains from one sample sequenced in a study of blood T cell repertoires in COVID-19 (dated by TCRdb to about 2020). The method was the immunoSEQ multiplex PCR assay. Not all clones reach the TCRdb copy of this immuneACCESS table, which keeps in-frame sequences only. Checked studies attribute under half of the gap to unresolved V genes and leave the rest unexplained. This sample has around 150,000 clones in its table, and approximately 80% of those were observed once. Over 5% of the sample lies in the top ten. The sequencing sample was made of PBMCs or T cells enriched from blood (not recorded which). These receptors were taken from a man in his 70s who had been exposed to COVID-19.

J is TRBJ1-1 and V is TRBV12-5; possibly TRBD1 for D (6 bases). Germline values: CDR1 LGHNT, CDR2 FRNRAP. This CDR3 has 14 amino acids. V was cut by 3 bases and J by 4 bases, with 12 bases left in between. CDR3 nucleotide sequence: TGTGCTAGTGGTTTTGGTGCCAGGGGCACTGAAGCTTTCTTT. Its translation is CASGFGARGTEAFF.

V and J are TRBV2 and TRBJ2-3; 7 bases fit TRBD1. Germline CDR1 reads SNHLY; CDR2 reads FYNNEI. The V and J ends lost 9 bases and 6 bases, in that order; junction bases with no gene match: 3. The CDR3 spans 11 residues. The CDR3 reads CARQGSDTQYF. The CDR3 region has the DNA TGTGCCAGACAGGGGTCTGATACGCAGTATTTT.

The rearrangement links TRBV10-1 to TRBJ2-1, with D tentatively TRBD2 (6 bases). This CDR3 comprises 17 residues. The germline V gene encodes CDR1 WNHNN and CDR2 SYGVQD (reference sequence). V was shortened by 6 bases and J by 2 bases, with 20 bases between the two germline ends. The CDR3 region has the DNA TGCGCCAGCAGCGCCCGGTTTGGTAGCGGAGCCTACAATGAGCAGTTCTTC. Amino acid sequence: CASSARFGSGAYNEQFF.

The rearrangement joins TRBV6-5 to TRBJ2-3; D remains ambiguous. The CDR3 contains 16 residues. Germline lookup yields CDR1 MNHEY and CDR2 SVGAGI. V lost 0 bases and J lost 0, with 10 bases in between. The CDR3 loop reads CASSYSGYGSTDTQYF. Written as DNA, the CDR3 is TGTGCCAGCAGTTACTCTGGTTACGGGAGCACAGATACGCAGTATTTT.

The rearrangement uses TRBV29-1 and TRBJ1-1, with D unresolved. The CDR3 is 11 amino acids. With 3 bases removed from V and 2 bases from J, the gap between germline ends came to 4 bases. Germline loops: CDR1 SQVTM, CDR2 ANQGSEA. In DNA, the CDR3 is TGCAGCGTTGACCCAAACACTGAAGCTTTCTTT. This sequence encodes CSVDPNTEAFF.

The chain carries TRBV7-2 and TRBJ2-7; 10 bases are a match to TRBD1. Germline CDR1 is SGHTA and CDR2 is FQGNSA. V lost 2 bases and J lost 6; bases outside the gene matches: 7. This CDR3 contains 15 residues. CDR3 sequence reads: CASSLSGTGVGEQYF. Written as DNA, the CDR3 is TGTGCCAGCAGCTTATCAGGGACAGGGGTGGGCGAGCAGTACTTC. The whole variable domain, filled in from reference TRBV7-2 and TRBJ2-7, reads GAGVSQSPSNKVTEKGKDVELRCDPISGHTALYWYRQSLGQGLEFLIYFQGNSAPDKSGLPSDRFSAERTGGSVSTLTIQRTQQEDSAVYLCASSLSGTGVGEQYFGPGTRLTVT.

The chain is built from TRBV24-1 and TRBJ1-2; D is ambiguous. Deletions cut 4 bases from V and 0 bases from J, with 2 bases between. This CDR3 region has 12 residues. Germline CDR1 KGHDR, CDR2 SFDVKD. CDR3 region: CATSDSNYGYTF. DNA for the CDR3: TGTGCCACCAGTGACTCTAACTATGGCTACACCTTC.

J is TRBJ1-2 and V is TRBV5-4; 9 nucleotides match TRBD1. The CDR3 totals 13 residues. V shed 4 bases, J shed 8 bases, and the junction held 6 bases outside the gene matches. Germline V gene lookup returns CDR1 SGHNT and CDR2 YYREEE (reference sequence). For the CDR3, the DNA is TGTGCCAGCAGCCAGAGACAGGGGGGAGGCTACACCTTC. It yields the protein CASSQRQGGGYTF.

This clone was detected only once. This chain connects TRBV28 to TRBJ2-3; 9 bases agree with TRBD2. Per germline, CDR1 MDHEN and CDR2 SYDVKM. The CDR3 consists of 17 residues. V shed 3 bases, J shed 3 bases, and the junction held 10 bases outside the gene matches. CDR3 nucleotides: TGTGCCAGCAGTTTGTACGCTTCGGCGGGAGGGACAGATACGCAGTATTTT. Amino acids: CASSLYASAGGTDTQYF.

This chain joins TRBV6-6 and TRBJ1-1; 12 positions agree with TRBD1. The V and J ends lost 5 bases and 2 bases, in that order; junction bases with no gene match: 9. The germline V gene encodes CDR1 MNHNY and CDR2 SVGAGI (reference sequence). The CDR3 is made up of 17 amino acids. CDR3 in DNA: TGTGCCAGCAGTCCCGGGACAGGGGGCTTGCACAACACTGAAGCTTTCTTT. Amino acid sequence: CASSPGTGGLHNTEAFF.

The chain employs TRBV18 and TRBJ2-6; 8 bases are a match to TRBD1. The CDR3 runs to 18 residues. With V trimmed by 3 bases and J by 0 bases, 7 bases remained unmatched. Germline CDR1 and CDR2: KGHSH and LQKENI. The CDR3 DNA sequence: TGTGCCAGCTCACCTAAGACAGGGGTTGGCTCTGGGGCCAACGTCCTGACTTTC. It translates to CASSPKTGVGSGANVLTF.

This clone was counted once. This rearrangement joins TRBV13 to TRBJ2-3; 12 nucleotides align to TRBD2. The CDR3 sequence is 17 residues long. Unmatched junction bases numbered 8, after V lost 5 bases and J lost 2 bases. Germline-derived CDR1 and CDR2 are PRHDT and FYEKMQ (reference sequence). CDR3 residues: CASSPSLAGGFTDTQYF. The CDR3 bases are TGTGCCAGCAGCCCGAGCCTAGCGGGGGGGTTCACAGATACGCAGTATTTT.

The rearrangement joins TRBV29-1 to TRBJ2-2; 7 nucleotides agree with TRBD1. The germline CDR1 and CDR2 sequences are SQVTM and ANQGSEA. The CDR3 has 13 residues. V shed 4 bases, J shed 3 bases, and the junction held 2 bases outside the gene matches. The CDR3, as DNA: TGCAGCGTTGGACAGGGTCACACCGGGGAGCTGTTTTTT. Its translation: CSVGQGHTGELFF.